Listed below are T cell receptor beta chains from one sample, sequenced in a study of T cell changes during pregnancy in multiple sclerosis. Clones were read by immunoSEQ multiplex PCR, and TCRdb kept only the in-frame ones, dropping some. The sample includes some 140,000 clones, roughly 95% seen only once; the top ten take 0.44%. The input for sequencing was peripheral blood, taken after pregnancy. These TCRs come from a female donor with multiple sclerosis, enrolled in a pregnancy study. Both conserved end residues are part of each CDR3. The size of a clone is reported for some rows only, either as once, few or many, or as a class for expanded clones.

V	size	length	J	CDR3
TRBV6-5	NA	15	TRBJ1-1	CASSYSGQGFAEAFF
TRBV18	NA	15	TRBJ1-1	CASSPLQGPNTEAFF
TRBV28	once	13	TRBJ1-1	CASSLLGLLEAFF
TRBV7-9	NA	15	TRBJ1-3	CASTLFTGSGNTIYF
TRBV4-2	NA	15	TRBJ2-3	CASSQRLAGTDTQYF
TRBV5-1	NA	16	TRBJ2-7	CASSLATGTGTREQYF
TRBV5-1	NA	15	TRBJ2-1	CASSPGTGTYNEQFF
TRBV29-1	NA	14	TRBJ2-6	CSVEDRRGANVLTF
TRBV6-5	NA	14	TRBJ1-5	CASSSQGVGQPQHF
TRBV11-2	once	14	TRBJ1-2	CASSLESGNYGYTF
TRBV19	few	16	TRBJ1-5	CASSPPGQGSNQPQHF
TRBV2	NA	16	TRBJ2-1	CASSTTGLAVNNEQFF
TRBV28	NA	14	TRBJ2-7	CASSFDRAGYEQYF
TRBV25-1	NA	10	TRBJ2-7	CASSGQKQYF
TRBV19	NA	12	TRBJ2-1	CASSFTSGEQFF
TRBV9	NA	19	TRBJ2-3	CASSRTVGPSGTSTDTQYF
TRBV28	NA	17	TRBJ2-6	CASSLMVGETGANVLTF